The 18 T cell receptor beta chains reported below all come from one sample, sequenced in a study of blood T cell repertoires in COVID-19 (dated by TCRdb to 2020 to 2022). Receptor libraries were prepared by the immunoSEQ multiplex PCR assay. Held by TCRdb, this immuneACCESS table contains in-frame sequences only and omits some clones. Under half of the omission traces to an unresolved V gene where checked; the cause of the rest is unknown. This sample gives about 230,000 clones in total; over 80% of them show up just once. Roughly 30% of the sample is held by the ten biggest clonotypes. Sequencing was carried out using peripheral blood. The receptor set was obtained from a middle-aged man with acute or convalescent COVID-19.

The CDR3, as DNA: TGCGCCAGCAGTGAGCACTCCGGGACAGGGGACGCGCTCTATAATTCACCCCTCCACTTT. This translates into CASSEHSGTGDALYNSPLHF. The rearrangement joins TRBV10-2 to TRBJ1-6, with TRBD1 identical over 10 bases. With 2 bases clipped from V and 3 bases from J, the junction kept 13 bases outside the gene matches. The CDR3 consists of 20 residues. CDR1 and CDR2 from the germline V gene are WSHSY and SAAADI.

V gene TRBV27 combines with J gene TRBJ1-1; D may be TRBD1 (5 bases). The ends were cut back, 3 bases at V and 0 bases at J, with 11 bases in the middle. CDR1 and CDR2 (germline): MNHEY, SMNVEV (reference sequence). The CDR3 spans 15 residues. CDR3: CASSLSGGMNTEAFF. DNA for the CDR3: TGTGCCAGCAGTTTGTCGGGGGGTATGAACACTGAAGCTTTCTTT.

The chain combines TRBV19 with TRBJ2-1; D possibly corresponds to TRBD2 (6 bases). Germline V lookup: CDR1 LNHDA, CDR2 SQIVND (reference sequence). The V end lost 2 bases, the J end lost 0 bases, and 14 bases lay between the germline ends. The CDR3 totals 17 residues. CDR3 region: CASSIFGRGTSYNEQFF. Here the CDR3 DNA reads TGTGCCAGTAGTATATTTGGGCGCGGGACCTCCTACAATGAGCAGTTCTTC.

This clone was seen a handful of times. V and J are TRBV7-9 and TRBJ1-5; the D is unclear. The germline CDR1 and CDR2 sequences are SEHNR and FQNEAQ (reference sequence). The CDR3 has 13 residues. V lost 4 bases and J lost 0, with 4 bases in between. The CDR3 sequence: CASSSNSNQPQHF. CDR3 in DNA: TGTGCCAGCAGCTCAAATAGCAATCAGCCCCAGCATTTT. Looking up the rest from reference TRBV7-9 and TRBJ1-5 gives the full variable domain: DTGVSQNPRHKITKRGQNVTFRCDPISEHNRLYWYRQTLGQGPEFLTYFQNEAQLEKSRLLSDRFSAERPKGSFSTLEIQRTEQGDSAMYLCASSSNSNQPQHFGDGTRLSIL.

V is TRBV29-1 and J is TRBJ1-2, with TRBD1 matching 7 bases. Losses at the gene ends were 2 bases for V and 7 bases for J; bases not matched to a gene: 1. The V gene's germline CDR1 is SQVTM and CDR2 ANQGSEA. The CDR3 has 11 residues. The CDR3 DNA reads TGCAGCGTTGAAAAGGGGGCTGGCTACACCTTC. Translating gives CSVEKGAGYTF.

The V and J genes are TRBV28 and TRBJ1-1; D not certain. The CDR3 is 12 amino acids. V lost 4 bases and J lost 11, with 14 bases in between. Germline lookup yields CDR1 MDHEN and CDR2 SYDVKM. The CDR3 coding sequence is TGTGCCAGCAGTTCGGCGACATCTCCGGCTTTCTTT. Translating gives CASSSATSPAFF. The whole variable domain, remainder taken from reference TRBV28 and TRBJ1-1, is DVKVTQSSRYLVKRTGEKVFLECVQDMDHENMFWYRQDPGLGLRLIYFSYDVKMKEKGDIPEGYSVSREKKERFSLILESASTNQTSMYLCASSSATSPAFFGQGTRLTVV.

This rearrangement joins TRBV29-1 to TRBJ1-2; D unresolved. Germline CDR1 SQVTM, CDR2 ANQGSEA. The CDR3 has 14 residues. Trimming cost V 3 bases and J 8 bases, with 19 bases left between them. DNA for the CDR3: TGCAGCGTTGACGGAGGCTCGGAGGGATTGGGCTACACCTTC. Protein product: CSVDGGSEGLGYTF.

The chain links TRBV7-6 to TRBJ2-1; TRBD2 matches 7 bases. Germline CDR1 is SGHVS and CDR2 is FNYEAQ. The V and J ends lost 6 bases and 0 bases, in that order; junction bases with no gene match: 17. The CDR3 is 19 residues long. The DNA of the CDR3 is TGTGCCAGCAGGGTTTGGCGGGAGAGCACCCCCTTCTCCTACAATGAGCAGTTCTTC. It specifies CASRVWRESTPFSYNEQFF.

The chain uses TRBV9 and TRBJ2-1; 12 bases line up with TRBD2. Germline CDR1 is SGDLS and CDR2 is YYNGEE. CDR3 size: 16 residues. J gave up 3 bases and V 3 bases, and 4 bases lay outside the gene matches. CDR3 DNA sequence: TGTGCCAGCAGCGGACCTAGCGGGAGGGTCTACAATGAGCAGTTCTTC. It yields the protein CASSGPSGRVYNEQFF.

In its sample, this clone was seen a few times. The chain has TRBV18 and TRBJ2-1, with 11 bases aligning to TRBD2. Germline V CDR1 and CDR2: KGHSH, LQKENI. V shed 4 bases and J 0 bases; nucleotides not matched to a gene: 8. CDR3 size: 18 residues. CDR3 protein: CASSLTSGGPSSYNEQFF. In DNA form, the CDR3 reads TGTGCCAGCTCACTCACTAGCGGGGGCCCTAGCTCCTACAATGAGCAGTTCTTC. Filled out from reference TRBV18 and TRBJ2-1, the complete variable domain reads NAGVMQNPRHLVRRRGQEARLRCSPMKGHSHVYWYRQLPEEGLKFMVYLQKENIIDESGMPKERFSAEFPKEGPSILRIQQVVRGDSAAYFCASSLTSGGPSSYNEQFFGPGTRLTVL.

This chain uses TRBV19 with TRBJ1-5; 12 bases are a match to TRBD1. CDR3 length: 17 amino acids. Germline CDR1 is LNHDA and CDR2 is SQIVND (reference sequence). V lost 4 bases and J lost 7; bases outside the gene matches: 11. The CDR3 is CASSTIPGQGAGQPQHF. The CDR3 DNA follows: TGTGCCAGTAGTACTATTCCGGGACAGGGGGCCGGGCAGCCCCAGCATTTT.

The chain employs TRBV7-6 and TRBJ2-1; the match to TRBD2 covers 9 bases. Germline assignment: CDR1 SGHVS and CDR2 FNYEAQ. This CDR3 region has 15 residues. J lost 2 bases, V lost 3 bases, and 2 bases had no gene match. The CDR3 nucleotides read TGTGCCAGCAGCTTTAGCGGGAGCGCCTACAATGAGCAGTTCTTC. Translation: CASSFSGSAYNEQFF.

This clone was detected once. The chain couples TRBV9 to TRBJ2-4; tentatively, D is TRBD2 (6 bases). CDR1 is SGDLS, CDR2 YYNGEE, per germline. This CDR3 contains 18 residues. The V and J ends lost 3 bases and 7 bases respectively, with 26 bases between them. The CDR3 region is CASSARGSGTAKRNIQYF. The CDR3 DNA reads as TGTGCCAGCAGCGCACGGGGGTCCGGGACGGCTAAACGGAACATTCAGTACTTC.

The chain is built from TRBV3-1 (or the pseudogene TRBV3-2) and TRBJ2-7; 11 bases agree with TRBD2. CDR1 is LGHDT and CDR2 is YNNKEL in the germline V gene (reference sequence). Trimming cost V 4 bases and J 6 bases; bases outside gene matches: 5. The CDR3 is 14 amino acids. CDR3 coding DNA: TGTGCCAGCAGCCTCGGACTAGCGGGTGGCGAGCAGTACTTC. Protein: CASSLGLAGGEQYF.

Concerning this clone: In the same sample, other DNA sequences code for this CDR3. The rearrangement links TRBV27 to TRBJ2-1; D is unresolved. The CDR3 loop spans 14 amino acids. Between the trimmed V and J ends, which lost 1 base and 1 base, there was a span of 5 bases. Germline loops: CDR1 MNHEY, CDR2 SMNVEV (reference sequence). Written as DNA, the CDR3 is TGTGCCAGCAGTTTATTCTCTTCCTACAATGAGCAGTTCTTC. Its protein is CASSLFSSYNEQFF.

The chain recombines TRBV7-9 with TRBJ2-3; 8 bases map to TRBD2. Per the germline V gene, CDR1 is SEHNR and CDR2 is FQNEAQ (reference sequence). CDR3 size: 15 residues. V lost 4 bases and J lost 0; bases outside the gene matches: 3. The CDR3 DNA reads TGTGCCAGCAGCTCACTAGCGGTTAGCACAGATACGCAGTATTTT. Amino acid sequence: CASSSLAVSTDTQYF.

The V call is TRBV3-1 (or the pseudogene TRBV3-2), the J call TRBJ1-1, with no clear D. This CDR3 has 16 amino acids. Germline V gene lookup returns CDR1 LGHDT and CDR2 YNNKEL (reference sequence). The germline V and J ends were trimmed by 4 bases and 0 bases, with 15 bases remaining between them. This chain's CDR3 is CASSPADPGLNTEAFF. In DNA, the CDR3 is TGTGCCAGCAGCCCCGCAGACCCGGGGTTGAACACTGAAGCTTTCTTT.

The chain has TRBV5-1 and TRBJ2-5; 9 nucleotides match TRBD2. V shed 2 bases and J 5 bases; nucleotides not matched to a gene: 10. This CDR3 is built from 16 residues. Germline V gene data show CDR1 as SGHRS and CDR2 as YFSETQ. The CDR3 loop is CASSFAWTSARETQYF. CDR3 nucleotide sequence: TGCGCCAGCAGCTTTGCGTGGACTAGCGCACGGGAGACCCAGTACTTC. The full variable domain, in which reference TRBV5-1 and TRBJ2-5 provide the parts outside the CDR3, is KAGVTQTPRYLIKTRGQQVTLSCSPISGHRSVSWYQQTPGQGLQFLFEYFSETQRNKGNFPGRFSGRQFSNSRSEMNVSTLELGDSALYLCASSFAWTSARETQYFGPGTRLLVL.